This note documents a single TCR beta chain sequence. As yet, its antigen is unknown. This sample stems from a study of T cell responses to AZD1222 COVID-19 vaccine. Losses at the gene ends were 5 bases for V and 4 bases for J; bases not matched to a gene: 6. The CDR3 loop spans 15 amino acids. Germline V lookup: CDR1 SNHLY, CDR2 FYNNEI. The protocol was immunoSEQ multiplex PCR, while the TCRdb copy is restricted to in-frame clones and leaves out a portion. The repertoire holds around 120,000 clones, with roughly 88% as singletons. Regarding the study as a whole: In the spike-specific TCR repertoire, nearly half reportedly target unmutated variant regions. The sample set comprised mostly white British donors with more females, and clonal diversity was possibly underestimated. Following two doses of AZD1222, Spike-specific TCR breadth and depth rose.

The receptor was isolated from an adult in good health. The material sequenced was peripheral blood, taken on day 0 of AZD1222 vaccination. The chain has TRBV2 and TRBJ1-5, with 9 bases that match TRBD1. This CDR3 reads CASSPQGAGNQPQHF. CDR3 DNA sequence: TGTGCCAGCAGTCCACAGGGGGCTGGGAATCAGCCCCAGCATTTT.